The sample holds a few counts of the clone carrying this T cell receptor (beta chain). The antigen is not known. The authors ran a second PCR of about 7 to 11 cycles using a sample-barcoded 5' primer and a J-beta primer mix. Every cDNA molecule bore a tag from a template-switch adaptor containing 12 random nucleotides. The study obtained at least 2.5 million CDR3-containing paired-end reads from every sample. TCRdb passed the 5' RACE reads through MiXCR, listing each CDR3 protein once. The sample gives hundreds of thousands of distinct CDR3 sequences, over 45% of which show up once; about 20% is in the top ten. This sample is part of a study of blood T cells in healthy people across ages. General study results and limits: Both higher diversity and more naive CD4+ cells marked long-lived donors when set against aged donors.

Germline CDR1 MNHEY, CDR2 SVGEGT. The CDR3 runs 13 residues. Trimming left V 5 bases short and J 6 bases short, with 11 bases between. The gene calls are TRBV6-2 or TRBV6-3 and TRBJ2-1; either TRBD1 or TRBD2 may fit D (5 bases each). The sequence was obtained from a man aged 25 to 40 in good health. Sample: blood. This CDR3 is CASSGRDRNEQFF. CDR3 bases: TGTGCCAGCAGTGGCCGGGACCGCAATGAGCAGTTCTTC.